One sample yielded the 12 T cell receptor beta chains listed below, sequenced in a study of blood T cells in healthy people across ages. Alongside a J-beta primer mix, a sample-barcoded 5' primer served in a second PCR lasting roughly 7 to 12 cycles. In TCRdb, the 5' RACE reads were re-called with MiXCR into one record per CDR3 protein. The data hold more than 800,000 distinct CDR3 sequences, with less than 50% observed a single time. Sequencing input: blood. The receptors stem from an older woman in good health.

This clonotype was observed a handful of times. The CDR3 nucleotides are TGCGCCAGCAGCCAACATACAGATCAGCCCCAGCATTTT. Protein product: CASSQHTDQPQHF. V gene TRBV4-1 combines with J gene TRBJ1-5; no clear D gene. CDR3 length: 13 residues. Germline V CDR1 and CDR2: MGHRA, YSYEKL. Trimming removed 2 bases from V and 5 bases from J, with 7 bases in between.

The chain uses TRBV10-3 and TRBJ2-5; D perhaps matches TRBD1 (5 bases). The V gene's germline CDR1 is ENHRY and CDR2 SYGVKD. The CDR3 runs 13 residues. V was pared by 4 bases and J by 2 bases, with 8 bases between. CDR3 coding DNA: TGTGCCATCAGTGGGGCAGGGCAAGAGACCCAGTACTTC. This gives the protein CAISGAGQETQYF.

This chain joins TRBV27 and TRBJ1-4; no reliable D call. The CDR3 is 15 amino acids. Trimming pared 2 bases from V and 4 bases from J, leaving 11 bases between. Germline lookup yields CDR1 MNHEY and CDR2 SMNVEV (reference sequence). The CDR3 nucleotides read TGTGCCAGCAGTTTACTGCGGGGTGGTAATGAAAAACTGTTTTTT. It is translated as CASSLLRGGNEKLFF.

The chain couples TRBV21-1 to TRBJ1-1; the table assigns TRBD1, which was not confirmed against the DNA. TRBV21-1 is classified as a pseudogene. CDR3 length: 18 amino acids. The CDR3 DNA is TGTGCCAGCAGCCGGCGGCGGACAGACCGTCAAGGAAGCACTGAAGCTTTCTTT. It specifies CASSRRRTDRQGSTEAFF.

This chain connects TRBV20-1 to TRBJ1-4, with a weak D call TRBD1 (5 bases). Trimming shortened V by 0 bases and J by 7 bases, and 12 bases separated the two germline ends. This CDR3 region has 14 residues. Germline CDR1 and CDR2: DFQATT and SNEGSKA (reference sequence). CDR3 in amino acids: CSARDRGSSEKLFF. CDR3 nucleotide sequence: TGCAGTGCTAGAGATCGGGGCTCGAGTGAAAAACTGTTTTTT.

The V call is TRBV7-9, the J call TRBJ2-5; tentatively, D is TRBD1 or TRBD2 (5 bases each). The germline V gene has CDR1 SEHNR and CDR2 FQNEAQ (reference sequence). This CDR3 spans 14 amino acids. Trimming stripped 2 bases from V and 5 bases from J, with 12 bases between. The CDR3 loop is CASSLLQGDETQYF. As DNA, the CDR3 is TGTGCCAGCAGCTTATTGCAGGGAGATGAGACCCAGTACTTC.

V gene TRBV7-9 combines with J gene TRBJ1-1; 9 bases line up with TRBD1. CDR3 size: 15 residues. Germline lookup yields CDR1 SEHNR and CDR2 FQNEAQ (reference sequence). The V gene end was trimmed by 5 bases and the J gene end by 2 bases; junction bases not matched to a gene: 6. The chain's CDR3 is CASSGGQGINTEAFF. The CDR3 nucleotides are TGTGCCAGCAGCGGTGGACAGGGGATAAACACTGAAGCTTTCTTT.

This sequence joins TRBV12-3 or TRBV12-4 and TRBJ2-7; TRBD1 matches at 7 bases. The junction had 6 bases not matched to a gene; V was cut back by 6 bases and J by 1 base. The CDR3 sequence is 14 residues long. Here the CDR3 DNA reads TGTGCCAGCAGGAGACAGGGAGCGTCCTACGAGCAGTACTTC. Protein: CASRRQGASYEQYF.

Written as DNA, the CDR3 is TGCAGCGTTCTCGGACAGGTCTCTAACTATGGCTACACCTTC. Protein product: CSVLGQVSNYGYTF. The chain employs TRBV29-1 and TRBJ1-2; 7 bases are a match to TRBD1. The trim removed 5 bases at V and 0 bases at J, leaving 6 bases unmatched. The CDR3 consists of 14 residues. Germline CDR1 SQVTM, CDR2 ANQGSEA. Based on the CDR3 plus reference TRBV29-1 and TRBJ1-2, the full variable domain is SAVISQKPSRDICQRGTSLTIQCQVDSQVTMMFWYRQQPGQSLTLIATANQGSEATYESGFVIDKFPISRPNLTFSTLTVSNMSPEDSSIYLCSVLGQVSNYGYTFGSGTRLTVV.

This clonotype has a single count. V usage is TRBV3-1 and J usage is TRBJ2-1; D gene ambiguous. The J call may be incorrect, as the DNA end agrees better with TRBJ2-7. There are 11 residues in the CDR3. CDR1 and CDR2 (germline): LGHDT, YNNKEL (reference sequence). CDR3 DNA sequence: TGTGCCAGCAGCCAGATCAATGAGCAGTACTTC. It is translated as CASSQINEQYF.

This clonotype has a single count. J is TRBJ2-5 and V is TRBV21-1; the DNA was not compared with TRBD1, the D call given in the table. TRBV21-1 is marked as a pseudogene. This CDR3 is built from 16 residues. CDR3 region: CASSKVGTGPQETQYF. CDR3 coding DNA: TGTGCCAGCAGCAAAGTGGGGACGGGACCCCAAGAGACCCAGTACTTC.

This clonotype has only a few counts. CDR3 amino acids: CASSFIGGFTYEQYF. The CDR3 DNA reads as TGTGCCAGCAGTTTCATCGGGGGTTTTACCTACGAGCAGTACTTC. This chain links TRBV12-3 or TRBV12-4 with TRBJ2-7; perhaps TRBD2 as D (6 bases). V was clipped by 3 bases and J by 2 bases, with 14 bases between them. The CDR3 totals 15 residues.